Given below is one TCR beta chain in context. Its antigen is unknown. Study findings and constraints: Tumor-infiltrating Treg TCR alpha and beta sequences overlapped most with tumor naive CD4+ T cells, then blood naive.

TCRdb itself ran the 5' RACE reads through MiXCR, one entry per CDR3 protein. The profile shows roughly 44,000 distinct CDR3 sequences, 25% to 35% of them singletons. CDR3 length equals 15 residues. Trimming shortened V by 0 bases and J by 3 bases, and 9 bases separated the two germline ends. CDR1 is SGHRS and CDR2 is YFSETQ in the germline V gene. The chain couples TRBV5-1 to TRBJ2-2; D may correspond to TRBD1 or TRBD2 (5 bases each). The clonotype comes from a female donor with breast cancer. Source material: memory CD4+ T cells sorted from a lymph node. Subset described: memory CD4+ T cells, CD4+CD45RO+CD25-. In DNA form, the CDR3 reads TGCGCCAGCAGCTTGGTCCAGGGAGACACCGGGGAGCTGTTTTTT. This encodes CASSLVQGDTGELFF.